Below, one T cell receptor beta chain is given with its context. No antigen is known for it. Only in-frame clones appear in the TCRdb table, and some are missing; sequencing was by immunoSEQ multiplex PCR. Counted here are about 3,800 clones, about 39% occurring once; the ten biggest clones make up more than 75%. This sample is drawn from a study of STAT3 mutations in large granular lymphocyte leukemia. Study background: Canonical activating STAT3 mutations were detected in roughly half of the longitudinally sequenced T-LGLL patients.

Overall study results and limits: In T-cell large granular lymphocyte leukemia, about half of patients showed multiple immunodominant subclonotypes.

The sample taken for sequencing was peripheral blood mononuclear cells. The source is a man in his sixties with T-cell large granular lymphocyte leukemia. Some clones in this sample may be carry-over from other donors' samples.

DNA for the CDR3: TGCGCCAGCAGCCTTTTAACAGATACGCAGTATTTT. Translation: CASSLLTDTQYF. The gene calls are TRBV5-1 and TRBJ2-3; D uncertain. Trimming stripped 4 bases from V and 3 bases from J, with 6 bases between. This CDR3 has 12 residues. The germline V gene encodes CDR1 SGHRS and CDR2 YFSETQ. Full variable domain (remainder filled in from reference TRBV5-1 and TRBJ2-3): KAGVTQTPRYLIKTRGQQVTLSCSPISGHRSVSWYQQTPGQGLQFLFEYFSETQRNKGNFPGRFSGRQFSNSRSEMNVSTLELGDSALYLCASSLLTDTQYFGPGTRLTVL.